The TCR beta chain described here comes from a study of memory CD4+ T cells and cytomegalovirus serostatus (dated by TCRdb to the late 2010s). About the study as a whole: The cohort included approximately 35 healthy adults from Belgium, of whom 9 were CMV seropositive and some 24 were CMV seronegative. To replicate a published TCR-based CMV serostatus classifier, the study sequenced CD4+ memory TCRbeta repertoires from a Belgian cohort whose cytomegalovirus serostatus was known. Results the study describes overall, beyond this receptor: For predicting CMV serostatus, the median bootstrapped AUC was 0.95 using the original framework and around 0.9 using a US-trained random forest. Of more than 150 previously reported CMV-associated TCRbeta sequences, some 73 appeared in the CD4+ memory repertoires, each in one to five individuals. The results were interpreted as suggesting that the CMV-associated TCR signature is largely present in the CD4+ memory repertoire. Only CD4+CD45RO+ memory cells were sequenced, in contrast to the original study, in which naive and memory CD4+ and CD8+ populations were covered. The original-framework classifier achieved a median bootstrapped AUC of about 0.95 with a 95% CI of 0.76-1.00 on the Belgian cohort.

This clone has more than one count but fewer than ten. Its binding antigen is unknown. Within one base of it there is no much larger clone, and no base qualities were kept. Genomic DNA was extracted from sorted cells with the Quick-DNA Microprep Kit. TCRbeta DNA was amplified with the immunoSEQ hsTCRbeta kit following the manufacturer's protocol. An Illumina MiSeq instrument was used to sequence the TCRbeta libraries. Regarding the original processing steps: Following removal of out-of-frame sequences, 2,204,828 distinct TCRbeta sequences were retained, with an average of about 70,000 per individual. Each individual was scored according to the count of 164 previously reported CMV-associated TCRbeta sequences and the total productive distinct TCRbeta count. A beta-binomial model was reimplemented in Python, and random forests from scikit-learn, run with default parameters, were trained on data from the US cohort. Classifier performance on the Belgian cohort was summarized as median AUC with percentile confidence intervals calculated over 10,000 bootstrap iterations. TCRdb holds this immuneACCESS table with in-frame rearrangements only. Some clones are missing; in checked studies, unresolved V genes explain under half, and the rest has no known cause. V, J and clone size are taken as reported in that table, and D and trimming were inferred from the DNA itself. Across this sample there are 25,000 to 30,000 clones, with 75% to 85% seen only once. The ten largest clonotypes hold 0.65% to 0.85% of the sample.

Single viable CD3+CD4+CD8-CD45RO+ cells were sorted as memory CD4+ T cells on a FACSAria II. CMV serostatus was determined using a Roche Elecsys assay that detects serum IgG against CMV pp150, pp28, p38 and p52. Following thawing, total CD4+ T cells were enriched through positive selection using CD4 magnetic microbeads. The samples came from a separate study whose specific focus was interrogating the CD4+ T cell memory repertoire. Peripheral blood mononuclear cells were isolated and cryopreserved according to standard operating procedures, and serum was stored at -80 degrees C. Staining used CD3-PerCP (BW264/56), CD4-APC (RPA-T4), CD45RO-PE (UCHT1) and CD8-Pacific Orange (3B5) antibodies, with Sytox blue excluding non-viable cells. The CDR3 runs 15 amino acids, cysteine and phenylalanine included. Only CDR3 DNA is held: 45 bases, read in frame from base 1. V was cut back by 3 bases and J by 7 bases, leaving a gap of 16 bases between them. CDR1 and CDR2 are read off the germline V gene (reference sequence) as LNHDA and SQIVND.

Source material: memory CD4+ T cells from blood. This chain is built from TRBV19 and TRBJ1-5; the D segment could be TRBD1, given 6 matching bases. The receptor's source is an adult in good health and CMV-seronegative. The sequence in DNA is TGTGCCAGTAGTATGGCCAGGGGAGAAAGGCAGCCCCAGCATTTT. The resulting protein is CASSMARGERQPQHF.